Listed here is a single T cell receptor beta chain. The target antigen is unknown. Sequenced by immunoSEQ multiplex PCR; TCRdb stores in-frame clones only, minus some. Seen here are about 76,000 clones, 70% to 90% observed once, and the top ten hold around 5.1%. These data originate in a study of OX40 agonist ivuxolimab in advanced cancers. Overall study findings and caveats: In CD8+ T cells, expanded clones were on average more numerous than in CD4+.

The sequence was obtained from an adult with an advanced solid tumor such as melanoma, head and neck, liver or kidney cancer. This specimen consisted of CD4+ or CD8+ T cells sorted from blood, obtained in a trial of the OX40 agonist ivuxolimab.

CDR3 in amino acids: CASSLEDRPNTEAFF. In DNA form, the CDR3 reads TGTGCCAGCAGCTTAGAGGACAGGCCGAACACTGAAGCTTTCTTT. The chain couples TRBV11-2 to TRBJ1-1; 7 nucleotides agree with TRBD1. J lost 1 base, V lost 0 bases, and 2 bases had no gene match. Germline V gene data show CDR1 as SGHAT and CDR2 as FQNNGV. The CDR3 is made up of 15 amino acids.